Here is one T cell receptor (beta chain) with its context. Its antigen is not identified. These data originate in a study of regulatory T cells in long-lasting Graves disease. Across the whole study: By definition, persistent Graves' disease involved antithyroid drugs for over 5 years alongside positive TSH receptor antibodies.

The study, taken as a whole, reports: Thyroid tissue went unstudied; only peripheral blood was examined.

Libraries of TCR beta came from iRepertoire HTBI primers plus Arm-PCR of CDR3 regions. Original handling: Spanning all samples, the identified segments comprised some 66 TRBV and 14 TRBJ. TCRdb re-derived calls from the multiplex PCR reads in MiXCR, one entry per CDR3 protein. Here the V and J calls rest on TCRdb's processing, not on the authors' analysis. Here the sample spans 300,000 to 500,000 distinct CDR3 sequences, under 25% being singletons. Regarding time point: persistent/refractory GD, antithyroid drugs over 5 years with positive TRAb. PBMC-derived RNA was used for the TCR library. Under American Thyroid Association guidelines, Graves' disease was diagnosed. CDR3 length: 14 residues. V lost 4 bases, J lost 0 bases, and 12 bases lay in between. CDR1 and CDR2 (germline): DFQATT, SNEGSKA (reference sequence).

The sequence derives from a female donor with Graves disease. The source material was peripheral blood mononuclear cells (PBMCs), sampled when the disease was refractory, from a patient treated with antithyroid drugs. V usage is TRBV20-1 and J usage is TRBJ1-1; the D is unclear. The CDR3 sequence: CSATELQMNTEAFF. The CDR3 region has the DNA TGCAGTGCTACCGAGCTCCAGATGAACACTGAAGCTTTCTTT.